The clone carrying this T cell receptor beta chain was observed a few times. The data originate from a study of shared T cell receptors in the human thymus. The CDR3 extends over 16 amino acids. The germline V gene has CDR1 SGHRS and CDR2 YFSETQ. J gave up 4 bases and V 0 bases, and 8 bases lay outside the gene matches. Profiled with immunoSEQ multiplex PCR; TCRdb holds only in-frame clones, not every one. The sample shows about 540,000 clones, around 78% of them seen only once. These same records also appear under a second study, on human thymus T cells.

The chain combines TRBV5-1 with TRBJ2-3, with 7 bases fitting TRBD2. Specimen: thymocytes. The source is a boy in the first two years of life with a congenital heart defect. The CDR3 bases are TGCGCCAGCAGCTTGGCCCGTGAGCGGGGCGCAGATACGCAGTATTTT. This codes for CASSLARERGADTQYF.